This T cell receptor beta chain appears in the sequencing data of a study of blood T cell repertoires in COVID-19. Using immunoSEQ multiplex PCR, the repertoire was profiled, and TCRdb retains in-frame clones only, with some absent. The sample includes 200,000 or so clones, around four fifths of them seen just once. Trimming took 6 bases from V and 3 from J; bases not matched to a gene: 2. CDR3 size: 14 residues. The germline V gene encodes CDR1 MNHEY and CDR2 SVGAGI. Sequenced material: peripheral blood. The TCR originated in a woman of 80 years or more with COVID-19, enrolled during active disease. The chain couples TRBV6-5 to TRBJ1-6; 7 positions agree with TRBD1. The CDR3 reads CASSGTVYNSPLHF. As DNA, the CDR3 is TGTGCCAGCAGCGGGACAGTCTATAATTCACCCCTCCACTTT.